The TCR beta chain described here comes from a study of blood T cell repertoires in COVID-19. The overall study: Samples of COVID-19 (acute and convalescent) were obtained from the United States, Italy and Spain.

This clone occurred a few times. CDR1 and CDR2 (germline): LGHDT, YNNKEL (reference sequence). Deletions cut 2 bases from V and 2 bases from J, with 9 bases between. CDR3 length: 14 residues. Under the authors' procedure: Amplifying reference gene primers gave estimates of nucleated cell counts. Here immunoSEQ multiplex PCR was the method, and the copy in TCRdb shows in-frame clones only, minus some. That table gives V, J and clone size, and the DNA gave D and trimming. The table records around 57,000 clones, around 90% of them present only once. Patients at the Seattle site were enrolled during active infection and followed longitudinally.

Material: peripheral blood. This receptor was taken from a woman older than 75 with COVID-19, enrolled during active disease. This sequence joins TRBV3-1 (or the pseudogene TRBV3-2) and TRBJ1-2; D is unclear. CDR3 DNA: TGTGCCAGCAGCCAACCAAACAGCAACTATGGCTACACCTTC. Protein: CASSQPNSNYGYTF.